The table lists the clone carrying this TCR beta chain with many counts. Time point defined: newly diagnosed GD, antithyroid drugs for less than 3 months. Making the TCR library involved RNA that had been extracted from PBMCs. The sample originates from a study of regulatory T cells in long-lasting Graves disease. Both iRepertoire HTBI primers and Arm-PCR of CDR3 regions were used to build the TCR beta libraries. TCRdb called the multiplex PCR reads again in MiXCR, with one record for every CDR3 protein. The sample records 300,000 to 450,000 distinct CDR3 sequences, about 16% being singletons. Germline V lookup: CDR1 SNHLY, CDR2 FYNNEI. Trimming took off 6 bases at V and 0 bases at J, with 18 bases between the two ends. This CDR3 contains 17 residues.

Sequenced here: peripheral blood mononuclear cells (PBMCs), sampled at new diagnosis, from a patient treated with antithyroid drugs. This clonotype was sampled from a female donor with Graves disease. This chain uses TRBV2 with TRBJ1-3; no definite D call. The CDR3 DNA follows: TGTGCCAGCAGCGAGCTTGGCCTGACATCCTCTGGAAACACCATATATTTT. Amino acids: CASSELGLTSSGNTIYF. Full variable domain (rest looked up from reference TRBV2 and TRBJ1-3): EPEVTQTPSHQVTQMGQEVILRCVPISNHLYFYWYRQILGQKVEFLVSFYNNEISEKSEIFDDQFSVERPDGSNFTLKIRSTKLEDSAMYFCASSELGLTSSGNTIYFGEGSWLTVV.